These T cell receptor beta chains were read from a single sample in a study of CXCR3-negative and CXCR3-positive naive CD8 T cells. TCRdb reanalyzed the 5' RACE reads, giving one entry per CDR3 protein sequence and no DNA. Here the sample table reports 65,000 to 85,000 distinct CDR3 sequences. The sequenced sample was naive CXCR3- CD8+ T cells from blood. These TCRs come from a human donor in good health. Some clones in this sample may be carry-over from other donors' samples. CDR3s include the opening cysteine and the closing phenylalanine or tryptophan.

j_call | v_call | cdr3_aa
TRBJ2-1 | TRBV27 | CASSFGGRAVNEQFF
TRBJ1-1 | TRBV9 | CASSVAWQVNTEAFF
TRBJ2-7 | TRBV28 | CASIPGQGASEQYF
TRBJ2-5 | TRBV20-1 | CSARTSGQETQYF
TRBJ2-2 | TRBV10-1 | CASSENLGPANTGELFF
TRBJ2-2 | TRBV4-3 | CASSAWDSPNTGELFF
TRBJ1-2 | TRBV5-1 | CASSNPGHILEGYTF
TRBJ2-7 | TRBV27 | CASRLGVGGYEQYF
TRBJ1-1 | TRBV11-2 | CASSPAPEMNTEAFF
TRBJ2-1 | TRBV29-1 | CSVPRGDYNEQFF
TRBJ1-1 | TRBV5-1 | CASSSRQGDMNTEAFF
TRBJ2-1 | TRBV13 | CASSLGLADNEQFF
TRBJ2-5 | TRBV28 | CASSCTTGAACETQYF
TRBJ2-1 | TRBV4-2 | CASSHTSGNEQFF
TRBJ2-7 | TRBV7-8 | CASSPPGGPYEQYF
TRBJ1-6 | TRBV20-1 | CSARDSGRGSSPLHF
TRBJ1-2 | TRBV7-2 | CASSLDEGQGESYGYTF
TRBJ2-7 | TRBV29-1 | CSVEEQQTYEQYF
TRBJ2-3 | TRBV20-1 | CSARPWTEADTQYF
TRBJ2-1 | TRBV29-1 | CSGDRGLEQFF
TRBJ2-5 | TRBV12-3/TRBV12-4 | CASSSGDIETQYF
TRBJ1-5 | TRBV29-1 | CSVATWGEGQPQHF
TRBJ2-3 | TRBV28 | CASTGSGGSTDTQYF
TRBJ2-1 | TRBV23-1 | CASSQPRRLSRVYNEQFF
TRBJ2-1 | TRBV7-8 | CASSLVASSYNEQFF
TRBJ1-1 | TRBV12-3/TRBV12-4 | CASSLVGQGNTEAFF
TRBJ1-1 | TRBV5-8 | CASSLVLNTEAFF
TRBJ2-3 | TRBV2 | CASSEATDREIWADTQYF
TRBJ2-5 | TRBV7-3 | CASSLFAGQPQETQYF
TRBJ1-1 | TRBV4-1 | CASSQDPQGVGMNTEAFF
TRBJ2-2 | TRBV6-6 | CASSYLNTGELFF
TRBJ1-2 | TRBV27 | CASSNRKLTGIDYGYTF
TRBJ1-2 | TRBV25-1 | CASSYQGVHGYTF
TRBJ2-6 | TRBV27 | CASSHIQLLSSGANVLTF
TRBJ1-5 | TRBV19 | CASSTDSYSNQPQHF
TRBJ2-7 | TRBV28 | CASTLAGAAEQYF
TRBJ2-7 | TRBV20-1 | CSARDQNRAFEQYF
TRBJ2-7 | TRBV7-9 | CASSLKGYAYEQYF
TRBJ1-2 | TRBV28 | CASSQSGGYGYTF
TRBJ2-3 | TRBV9 | CASSPQLGLTDTQYF
TRBJ2-7 | TRBV5-4 | CASSPGTAYEQYF
TRBJ2-1 | TRBV23-1 | CASRPPAHLLGNEQFF
TRBJ2-2 | TRBV5-1 | CASSFTAEELFF
TRBJ1-1 | TRBV5-1 | CASSLDGGGGTEAFF
TRBJ2-7 | TRBV5-1 | CASSPGQGAREQYF